The text below deals with one TCR beta chain. This sample was taken from a study of blood T cell repertoires in COVID-19. On the study more broadly: From the United States, Italy and Spain came samples of acute and convalescent COVID-19. Nucleic acid was either cDNA or gDNA, and it came from T cells, B-cell-depleted T cells, or PBMCs.

In the study's own analysis: Estimated nucleated cell counts came from reference gene primer amplification. Using immunoSEQ multiplex PCR, the repertoire was profiled, and TCRdb retains in-frame clones only, with some absent. V, J and clone size derive from that table, while D and trimming were established from the DNA sequence. This table holds 450,000 to 500,000 clones, approximately 85% found once. Germline CDR1 MNHEY, CDR2 SVGEGT. This CDR3 has 17 amino acids. V was cut by 4 bases and J by 4 bases, with 20 bases left in between. Material: peripheral blood. The sequence was obtained from a human donor in a cohort sampled during active COVID-19. This rearrangement joins TRBV6-2 or TRBV6-3 to TRBJ2-1; D may be TRBD1 (6 bases). In DNA, the CDR3 is TGTGCCAGCAGTTTGGCTCACACAGGGATTGTTTACAATGAGCAGTTCTTC. It encodes CASSLAHTGIVYNEQFF.